This T cell receptor (beta chain) was recovered during a study of T cell responses to AZD1222 COVID-19 vaccine. Study details: Researchers grouped second doses given at about 4 or about 12 weeks into one pool.

About this clone: No antigen is known for it.

The germline V gene encodes CDR1 SNHLY and CDR2 FYNNEI. The CDR3 has 12 residues. The V end lost 7 bases, the J end lost 8 bases, and 11 bases lay between the germline ends. The method was immunoSEQ multiplex PCR; TCRdb's version includes in-frame clones alone and lacks a portion of them. The sample has 110,000 or so clones, roughly nine tenths seen once. Study-level points and caveats: Only a handful of AZD1222 recipients tested seropositive at baseline.

The material sequenced was peripheral blood, taken on day 0 of AZD1222 vaccination. The chain employs TRBV2 and TRBJ1-4; TRBD1 is a possible D gene (6 bases). This sequence originates from an adult in good health. CDR3 in DNA: TGTGCCAGCAAGGGGGAAGGGGAAAAACTGTTTTTT. This encodes CASKGEGEKLFF.